This record covers a single T cell receptor beta chain. Antigen unknown. Germline V gives CDR1 MDHEN, CDR2 SYDVKM. The CDR3 is 16 amino acids. The V and J ends lost 5 bases and 1 base, in that order; junction bases with no gene match: 10. These data come from a study of T cells in Graves' hyperthyroidism and ophthalmopathy. The wider study: Peripheral blood was drawn at first diagnosis, prior to all treatment. General study points: Ophthalmopathy was identified by the model a median approximately six months ahead of onset. The blood repertoire included most of the expanded thyroid clonotypes above 0.001.

It was RNA transcripts that yielded the amplified TCR beta CDR3 regions. With the HTBI primer set, the TCR CDR3 went through a first round of RT-PCR. Using its own MiXCR run on the multiplex PCR reads, TCRdb lists one record per CDR3 protein. The sample holds around 500,000 distinct CDR3 sequences; around 13% are singletons and the top ten take roughly 14%. The clonotype comes from a woman aged 40 to 55 with Graves' hyperthyroidism. The specimen was blood. The V call is TRBV28, the J call TRBJ2-7, with 8 bases aligning to TRBD2. CDR3 sequence: CASSPRLARLSYEQYF. The CDR3 bases are TGTGCCAGCAGTCCAAGACTAGCGAGACTATCCTACGAGCAGTACTTC.